This TCR beta chain appears in the sequencing data of a study of blood T cell repertoires in COVID-19. Study-wide background: Acute and convalescent COVID-19 samples came from the United States, Italy and Spain. T cells, B-cell-depleted T cells, or PBMCs supplied cDNA or gDNA.

Per the authors' pipeline: Scientists estimated how many nucleated cells there were by amplifying reference gene primers. The protocol was immunoSEQ multiplex PCR, while the TCRdb copy is restricted to in-frame clones and leaves out a portion. V and J calls plus clone size are reproduced from that table; the DNA served to infer D and trimming. Altogether fewer than 200,000 clones are present, about 85% being singletons, with the ten largest covering over 7.5%. V was clipped by 3 bases and J by 5 bases; unmatched bases: 10. Germline CDR1 reads DFQATT; CDR2 reads SNEGSKA (reference sequence). The CDR3 has 14 residues.

Sequenced material: peripheral blood. The sequence was collected from an elderly woman with acute or convalescent COVID-19. This chain joins TRBV20-1 and TRBJ2-7; 7 bases fit TRBD2. This CDR3 is CSASRPSGFDEQYF. As DNA, the CDR3 is TGCAGTGCTAGTAGGCCTAGCGGCTTCGACGAGCAGTACTTC.